This section outlines one T cell receptor (beta chain) sequence together with its context. This sample was included in a study of identical twins. The CDR3 loop spans 12 amino acids. V lost 5 bases and J lost 5, with 9 bases in between. CDR1 is SGHAT and CDR2 is FQNNGV in the germline V gene. A single record per CDR3 protein comes from TCRdb applying MiXCR to the 5' RACE reads. In the table there are some 590,000 distinct CDR3 sequences, roughly 9.5% of which are singletons. The sample was also reused in another study, on yellow fever vaccine responses in identical twins.

V usage is TRBV11-2 and J usage is TRBJ1-2; D remains ambiguous. Sequencing used PBMCs. This sequence originates from a woman younger than 30 in good health. CDR3 DNA sequence: TGTGCCAGCAGCCCCGAAGGGTATGGCTACACCTTC. Translated: CASSPEGYGYTF.